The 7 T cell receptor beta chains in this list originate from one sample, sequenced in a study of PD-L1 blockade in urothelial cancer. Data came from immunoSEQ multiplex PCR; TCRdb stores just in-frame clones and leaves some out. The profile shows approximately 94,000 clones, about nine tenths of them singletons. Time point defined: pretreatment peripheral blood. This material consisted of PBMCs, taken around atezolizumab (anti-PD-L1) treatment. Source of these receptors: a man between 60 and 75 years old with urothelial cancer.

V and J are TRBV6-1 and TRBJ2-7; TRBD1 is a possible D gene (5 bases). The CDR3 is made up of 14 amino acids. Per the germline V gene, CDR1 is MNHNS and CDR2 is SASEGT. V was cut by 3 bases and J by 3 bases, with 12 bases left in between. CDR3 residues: CASSDEDSFYEQYF. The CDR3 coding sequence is TGTGCCAGCAGTGATGAAGACAGCTTCTACGAGCAGTACTTC.

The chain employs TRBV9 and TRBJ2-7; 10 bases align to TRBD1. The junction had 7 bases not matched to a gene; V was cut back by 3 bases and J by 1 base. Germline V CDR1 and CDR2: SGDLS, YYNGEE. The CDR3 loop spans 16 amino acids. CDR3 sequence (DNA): TGTGCCAGCAGCGGGGGACAGGGGCCCTCATCCTACGAGCAGTACTTC. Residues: CASSGGQGPSSYEQYF.

The CDR3: CASSLLRGPYEQYF. As DNA, the CDR3 is TGTGCCAGCAGTCTCCTCAGGGGCCCCTACGAGCAGTACTTC. The chain employs TRBV27 and TRBJ2-7; maybe TRBD1 (6 bases). The CDR3 has 14 residues. CDR1 and CDR2 from the germline V gene are MNHEY and SMNVEV (reference sequence). V lost 5 bases and J 2 bases, leaving 13 bases between the germline ends.

CDR3 amino acids: CASSAGVSSYNEQFF. The CDR3 DNA reads TGCGCCAGCAGCGCTGGAGTTAGCTCCTACAATGAGCAGTTCTTC. The chain joins TRBV5-1 to TRBJ2-1; D call uncertain. Trimming pared 4 bases from V and 0 bases from J, leaving 11 bases between. This CDR3 comprises 15 residues. Germline lookup yields CDR1 SGHRS and CDR2 YFSETQ.

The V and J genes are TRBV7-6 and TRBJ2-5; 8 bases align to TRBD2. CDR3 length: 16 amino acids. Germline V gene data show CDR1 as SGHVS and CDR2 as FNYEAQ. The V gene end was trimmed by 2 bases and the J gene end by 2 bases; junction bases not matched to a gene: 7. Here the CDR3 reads CASSLLRGGRQETQYF. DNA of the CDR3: TGTGCCAGCAGCTTACTTCGGGGGGGGCGGCAAGAGACCCAGTACTTC.

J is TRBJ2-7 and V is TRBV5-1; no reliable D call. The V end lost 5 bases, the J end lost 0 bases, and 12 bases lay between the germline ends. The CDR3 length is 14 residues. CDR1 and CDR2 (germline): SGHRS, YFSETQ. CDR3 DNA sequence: TGCGCCAGCAGGTTCCAATTCAGCTCCTACGAGCAGTACTTC. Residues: CASRFQFSSYEQYF.

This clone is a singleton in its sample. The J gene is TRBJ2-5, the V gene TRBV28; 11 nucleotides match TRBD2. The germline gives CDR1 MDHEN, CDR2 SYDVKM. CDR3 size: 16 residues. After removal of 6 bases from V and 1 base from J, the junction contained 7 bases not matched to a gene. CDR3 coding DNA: TGTGCCAGCAGCCCCGGGACTAGCGGCATCCAAGAGACCCAGTACTTC. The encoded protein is CASSPGTSGIQETQYF.